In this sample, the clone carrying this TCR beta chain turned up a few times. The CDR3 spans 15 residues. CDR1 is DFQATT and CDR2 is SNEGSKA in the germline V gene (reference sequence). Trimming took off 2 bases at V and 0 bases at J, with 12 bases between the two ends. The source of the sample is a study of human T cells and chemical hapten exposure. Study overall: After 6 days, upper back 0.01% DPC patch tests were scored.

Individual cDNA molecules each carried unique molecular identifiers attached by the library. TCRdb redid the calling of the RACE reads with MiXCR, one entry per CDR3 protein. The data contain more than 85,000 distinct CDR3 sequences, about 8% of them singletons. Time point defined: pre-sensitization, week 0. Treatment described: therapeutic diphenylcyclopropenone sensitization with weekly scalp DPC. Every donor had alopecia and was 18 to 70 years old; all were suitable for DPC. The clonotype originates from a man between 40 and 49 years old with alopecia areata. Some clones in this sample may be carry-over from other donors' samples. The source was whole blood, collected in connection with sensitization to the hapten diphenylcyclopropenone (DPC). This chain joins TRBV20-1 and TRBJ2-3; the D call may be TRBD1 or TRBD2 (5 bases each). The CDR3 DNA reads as TGCAGTGCTAGATTTTACGGGGACAGCACAGATACGCAGTATTTT. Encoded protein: CSARFYGDSTDTQYF.